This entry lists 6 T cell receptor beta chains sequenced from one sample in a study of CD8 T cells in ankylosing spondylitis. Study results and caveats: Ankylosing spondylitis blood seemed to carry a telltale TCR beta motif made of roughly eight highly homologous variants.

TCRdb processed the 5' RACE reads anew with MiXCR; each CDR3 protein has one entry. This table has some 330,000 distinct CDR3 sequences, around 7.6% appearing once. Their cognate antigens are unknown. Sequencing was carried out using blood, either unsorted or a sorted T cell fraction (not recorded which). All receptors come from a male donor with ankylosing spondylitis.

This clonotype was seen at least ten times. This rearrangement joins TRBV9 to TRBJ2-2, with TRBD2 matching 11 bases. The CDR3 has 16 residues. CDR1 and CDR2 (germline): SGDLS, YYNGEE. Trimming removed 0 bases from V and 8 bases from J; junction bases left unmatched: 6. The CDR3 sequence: CASSVGLAGYLGELFF. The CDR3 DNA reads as TGTGCCAGCAGCGTAGGACTAGCGGGATATCTGGGGGAGCTGTTTTTT.

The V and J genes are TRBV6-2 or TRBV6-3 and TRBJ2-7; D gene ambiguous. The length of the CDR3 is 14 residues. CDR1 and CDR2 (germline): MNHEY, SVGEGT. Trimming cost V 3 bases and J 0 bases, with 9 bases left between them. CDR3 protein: CASSYLHLSYEQYF. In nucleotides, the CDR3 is TGTGCCAGCAGTTATTTACATCTCTCCTACGAGCAGTACTTC.

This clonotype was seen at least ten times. CDR3 in amino acids: CASSFAAGPNQPQHF. The DNA of the CDR3 is TGTGCCAGCAGTTTTGCCGCAGGGCCCAATCAGCCCCAGCATTTT. The gene calls are TRBV12-3 or TRBV12-4 and TRBJ1-5, with a tentative D call TRBD1 (5 bases). V dropped 3 bases and J dropped 3 bases, with 12 bases sitting between them. CDR3 length: 15 amino acids.

The DNA of the CDR3 is TGTGCCAGCAGTCCTCGCCCGTGGAGGCTGAACACTGAAGCTTTCTTT. This gives the protein CASSPRPWRLNTEAFF. The V call is TRBV28, the J call TRBJ1-1; D ambiguous. This CDR3 has 16 residues. Trimming removed 5 bases at V and 0 bases at J, with 16 bases between. CDR1 is MDHEN, CDR2 SYDVKM, per germline.

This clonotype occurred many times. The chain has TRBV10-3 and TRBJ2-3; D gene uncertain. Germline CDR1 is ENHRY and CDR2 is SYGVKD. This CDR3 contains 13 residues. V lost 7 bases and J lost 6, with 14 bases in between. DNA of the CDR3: TGTGCCATCAACAAGGTTCCTGATGATACGCAGTATTTT. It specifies CAINKVPDDTQYF.

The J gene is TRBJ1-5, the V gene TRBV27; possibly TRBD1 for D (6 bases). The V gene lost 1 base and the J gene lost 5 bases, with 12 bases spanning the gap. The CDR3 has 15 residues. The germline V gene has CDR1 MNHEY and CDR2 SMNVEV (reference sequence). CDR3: CASSLWSGADQPQHF. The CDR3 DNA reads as TGTGCCAGCAGTTTATGGTCGGGGGCGGATCAGCCCCAGCATTTT.